The sequence of this T cell receptor beta chain was determined in a study of shared clonotypes between healthy human individuals. In the study overall: The cohort had two women and a few men, ages 18 to 49. Study results and caveats: In the sorted subsets, rarefaction showed sequencing was incomplete despite large depth. The sharing of 5% to 6.5% of naive CD4 clonotypes was seen across a few donors. The study sampled only blood, and tissue repertoires likely differ.

The CDR3 is 14 residues long. Germline CDR1 is SGHRS and CDR2 is YFSETQ. V lost 5 bases and J lost 1; bases outside the gene matches: 5. Sequencing used immunoSEQ multiplex PCR; TCRdb keeps in-frame clones, though not all of them. The sample yields about 1.1 million clones, about 80% seen once. About this clone itself: Antigen: not known.

The chain has TRBV5-1 and TRBJ2-7; 8 bases fit TRBD1. This clonotype originated in a man aged 18 to 29 in good health. Some clones in this sample may be carry-over from other donors' samples. Sample: memory CD4+ T cells from PBMCs. Subset described: CD45RA-negative fraction. The CDR3 reads CASSVRTGSYEQYF. In DNA, the CDR3 is TGCGCCAGCAGTGTTCGGACAGGGTCCTACGAGCAGTACTTC.